Listed here are 12 T cell receptor beta chains from one sample, sequenced in a study of T cells in women clearing cervical HPV infection. Clones were read by immunoSEQ multiplex PCR, and TCRdb kept only the in-frame ones, dropping some. Its listing shows around 35,000 clones. The sample taken for sequencing was blood buffy coat. The receptors stem from a woman between 18 and 70 years old with a cervical HPV16 infection that either progressed to CIN3+ or cleared (not recorded which).

Note on this clone: The observed sequence ends 3 residues before the CDR3 terminus, with the missing tail filled in from the germline J gene. J is TRBJ2-7 and V is TRBV11-2, with D possibly matching TRBD1 (5 bases). The CDR3 spans 14 residues. Germline V lookup: CDR1 SGHAT, CDR2 FQNNGV. With 3 bases removed from V and 2 bases from J, the gap between germline ends came to 11 bases. CDR3 amino acids: CASSFMTATYEQYF. The part of the CDR3 DNA that was read is TGTGCCAGCAGCTTTATGACAGCGACCTACGAG.

This chain's CDR3 is CSARDAGEISGNTIYF. CDR3 DNA (partial): TGCAGTGCTAGAGATGCGGGGGAAATCTCTGGAAACACC. The J gene is TRBJ1-3, the V gene TRBV20-1; D is possibly TRBD1 (5 bases). Read coverage stops 3 residues before the CDR3 terminus; the germline J gene supplies the remainder. Germline CDR1 DFQATT, CDR2 SNEGSKA (reference sequence). Between the trimmed V and J ends, which lost 0 bases and 0 bases, there was a span of 12 bases. The length of the CDR3 is 16 residues.

As concerns this clone: The CDR3 end lies 3 residues beyond the end of the read and is filled in from the germline J gene. The chain has TRBV19 and TRBJ1-1; tentative D call: TRBD1 (5 bases). Looked up from germline, CDR1 is LNHDA and CDR2 is SQIVND (reference sequence). V dropped 6 bases and J dropped 4 bases, with 21 bases sitting between them. The CDR3 is made up of 16 amino acids. The CDR3 sequence is CASSRQRTRGSTEAFF. The covered CDR3 bases are TGTGCCAGTAGCAGACAAAGGACCCGGGGGAGCACTGAA.

With respect to this clone: The CDR3 extends 3 residues past the end of the read, so its final part is completed from the germline J gene. V gene TRBV19 combines with J gene TRBJ1-2; perhaps TRBD1 as D (6 bases). The CDR3 loop spans 13 amino acids. Germline V gene lookup returns CDR1 LNHDA and CDR2 SQIVND (reference sequence). CDR3 DNA, as far as it was read: TGTGCCAGTAGTCTTCCTCAGGGGAGCGGC. Translation gives CASSLPQGSG. The complete CDR3 sequence is CASSLPQGSGYTF.

The covered CDR3 bases are TGTGCCAGCAGCGAACAGGGGGTAGGCACTGAA. This sequence encodes CASSEQGVGTE. The whole CDR3 sequence reads CASSEQGVGTEAFF. The rearrangement joins TRBV7-8 to TRBJ1-1; 8 nucleotides agree with TRBD1. The read terminates 3 residues before the CDR3 end, so the remaining end is supplied by the germline J gene. The CDR3 covers 14 residues. Germline values: CDR1 SGHVS, CDR2 FQNEAQ. Unmatched junction bases numbered 6, after V lost 5 bases and J lost 4 bases.

Of note for this clone: The read falls 3 residues short of the CDR3 end, and the missing part is taken from the germline J gene. This chain links TRBV5-5 with TRBJ2-2; unclear D gene. Per germline, CDR1 SGHKS and CDR2 YYEKEE (reference sequence). Trimming cost V 0 bases and J 1 base, with 7 bases left between them. The CDR3 is 15 amino acids. CDR3 protein: CASSLADMNTGELFF. The part of the CDR3 DNA that was read is TGTGCCAGCAGCTTGGCCGACATGAACACCGGGGAG.

For this clone: The sequenced fragment ends 3 residues before the CDR3 boundary, so the rest is inferred from the germline J gene. V and J are TRBV7-2 and TRBJ2-3; tentatively, D is TRBD2 (6 bases). The length of the CDR3 is 13 residues. The V end was cut by 8 bases, the J end by 0 bases, with 9 bases between. Looked up from germline, CDR1 is SGHTA and CDR2 is FQGNSA. CDR3 DNA (partial): TGTGCCAGCCGGGCGGGGAGCACAGATACG. The encoded protein is CASRAGSTDT. In full, the CDR3 is CASRAGSTDTQYF.

A note on this clone: The CDR3 end falls 3 residues outside the read, so it is completed with the germline J gene. V gene TRBV19 combines with J gene TRBJ2-7; 7 nucleotides line up with TRBD2. V was clipped by 3 bases and J by 0 bases; unmatched bases: 5. The CDR3 has 15 residues. Germline V lookup: CDR1 LNHDA, CDR2 SQIVND (reference sequence). The DNA read from the CDR3 is TGTGCCAGTAGTATGGTCTGGGGGGGCTCCTACGAG. It yields the protein CASSMVWGGSYE. The full CDR3 protein reads CASSMVWGGSYEQYF.

A remark on this clone: The read finishes 3 residues shy of the CDR3 end, and the germline J gene is used to complete it. This chain joins TRBV6-2 or TRBV6-3 and TRBJ2-2, with D perhaps matching TRBD2 (5 bases). Germline V CDR1 and CDR2: MNHEY, SVGEGT. CDR3 length equals 15 residues. The V end lost 2 bases, the J end lost 1 base, and 8 bases lay between the germline ends. Partial CDR3 DNA: TGTGCCAGCAGTTACCCGAGCGGGAACACCGGGGAG. Its protein product is CASSYPSGNTGE. The complete CDR3 protein is CASSYPSGNTGELFF.

Comment on this clone: Read coverage stops 3 residues before the CDR3 terminus; the germline J gene supplies the remainder. The chain combines TRBV18 with TRBJ1-5; D gene uncertain. The CDR3 runs 13 residues. The ends were cut back, 4 bases at V and 7 bases at J, with 11 bases in the middle. CDR1 KGHSH and CDR2 LQKENI come from the germline V gene. Incomplete CDR3 DNA: TGTGCCAGCTCACAAAACGGAGCGCAGCCC. The encoded protein is CASSQNGAQP. The entire CDR3 reads CASSQNGAQPQHF.

As regards this clone: The read falls 3 residues short of the CDR3 end, and the missing part is taken from the germline J gene. The chain employs TRBV18 and TRBJ2-7, with a tentative D call TRBD1 (6 bases). V was trimmed by 3 bases and J by 0 bases, leaving 21 bases between them. Germline CDR1 is KGHSH and CDR2 is LQKENI. The CDR3 spans 18 residues. The sequenced part of the CDR3 DNA is TGTGCCAGCTCACCCCTTGCCTTAAAGACAGGATCCTCCTACGAG. Translation: CASSPLALKTGSSYE. In full, the CDR3 reads CASSPLALKTGSSYEQYF. The whole variable domain, remainder taken from reference TRBV18 and TRBJ2-7, is NAGVMQNPRHLVRRRGQEARLRCSPMKGHSHVYWYRQLPEEGLKFMVYLQKENIIDESGMPKERFSAEFPKEGPSILRIQQVVRGDSAAYFCASSPLALKTGSSYEQYFGPGTRLTVT.

A word on this clone: The CDR3 end lies 3 residues beyond the end of the read and is filled in from the germline J gene. V and J are TRBV11-2 and TRBJ1-1; D not resolved. Trimming removed 4 bases at V and 6 bases at J, with 9 bases between. The germline V gene has CDR1 SGHAT and CDR2 FQNNGV. This CDR3 has 12 amino acids. The CDR3 DNA, read in part, is TGTGCCAGCAGCTCCCTTCGGTCTGAA. Amino acid sequence: CASSSLRSE. The whole CDR3 protein is CASSSLRSEAFF.